Shown below are 29 T cell receptor beta chains from a single sample sequenced in a study of memory CD4+ T cells and cytomegalovirus serostatus. The sort gate was single viable CD3+CD4+CD8-CD45RO+ cells for memory CD4+ T cells. TCRdb's copy holds only in-frame clones and misses some; the assay was immunoSEQ multiplex PCR. Among 41,000 or so clones listed, 70% to 80% were seen once. Sequencing used memory CD4+ T cells from blood. The receptors come from an adult in good health and CMV-seronegative.

This clone has just a few counts. The chain uses TRBV19 and TRBJ1-1; the D is unclear. Per the germline V gene, CDR1 is LNHDA and CDR2 is SQIVND (reference sequence). The CDR3 consists of 13 residues. V gave up 2 bases and J gave up 10 bases, with 14 bases separating them. CDR3 region: CASSILPRQGAFF. The CDR3 region has the DNA TGTGCCAGTAGTATATTGCCCAGACAAGGAGCTTTCTTT.

This clone appeared a few times. The rearrangement joins TRBV6-1 to TRBJ2-5, with 9 bases lining up with TRBD2. V was clipped by 6 bases and J by 5 bases; unmatched bases: 10. CDR3 length: 15 amino acids. In germline, CDR1 is MNHNS, CDR2 SASEGT. This CDR3 reads CASSRRGGARETQYF. As DNA, the CDR3 is TGTGCCAGCAGCCGGCGGGGGGGCGCGAGGGAGACCCAGTACTTC.

The genes are TRBV9 and TRBJ2-3; D might be TRBD1 (6 bases). Trimming removed 2 bases at V and 11 bases at J, with 24 bases between. CDR1 is SGDLS, CDR2 YYNGEE, per germline. The CDR3 loop spans 16 amino acids. The CDR3 sequence: CASSVISGTFGDEQYF. The CDR3 region has the DNA TGTGCCAGCAGCGTTATATCCGGGACATTTGGGGACGAGCAGTATTTT.

The J gene is TRBJ2-3, the V gene TRBV5-1; D uncertain. V lost 3 bases and J lost 5, with 13 bases in between. Germline values: CDR1 SGHRS, CDR2 YFSETQ. The CDR3 extends over 14 amino acids. The DNA for the CDR3 is TGCGCCAGCAGCTCCCTAACTACGATAGATACGCAGTATTTT. Encoded protein: CASSSLTTIDTQYF.

This chain links TRBV2 with TRBJ1-1, with D possibly matching TRBD1 (5 bases). The germline CDR1 and CDR2 sequences are SNHLY and FYNNEI. Deletions cut 6 bases from V and 11 bases from J, with 13 bases between. This CDR3 comprises 11 residues. The CDR3 sequence: CASSVDTHAFF. The CDR3 nucleotides read TGTGCCAGCAGCGTGGACACTCACGCTTTCTTT.

This chain joins TRBV5-4 and TRBJ2-5; a weak D match, TRBD2 (7 bases). The CDR3 extends over 16 amino acids. From germline, CDR1 is SGHNT and CDR2 YYREEE (reference sequence). V was clipped by 4 bases and J by 0 bases, with 16 bases between them. CDR3 nucleotides: TGTGCCAGCAGCGCAAGGGGGGGCCTGTACCAAGAGACCCAGTACTTC. Translated, it gives CASSARGGLYQETQYF.

The CDR3 nucleotides are TGTGCCAGCAGTGACAGCAGGGGGGGGAATCAGCCCCAGCATTTT. Translating gives CASSDSRGGNQPQHF. This rearrangement joins TRBV2 to TRBJ1-5; 7 bases line up with TRBD1. The germline V gene has CDR1 SNHLY and CDR2 FYNNEI. CDR3 size: 15 residues. The junction had 6 bases not matched to a gene; V was cut back by 3 bases and J by 4 bases.

This CDR3 is CASSSDSATNEKLFF. The CDR3 bases are TGTGCCAGCAGCTCTGACAGTGCAACTAATGAAAAACTGTTTTTT. This sequence joins TRBV5-4 and TRBJ1-4; D possibly corresponds to TRBD1 (5 bases). The CDR3 has 15 residues. Germline loops: CDR1 SGHNT, CDR2 YYREEE (reference sequence). V was cut by 3 bases and J by 0 bases, with 9 bases left in between.

V gene TRBV7-6 combines with J gene TRBJ1-6, with D perhaps TRBD1 (6 bases). This CDR3 has 16 amino acids. V lost 5 bases and J lost 4, with 15 bases in between. The V gene's germline CDR1 is SGHVS and CDR2 FNYEAQ. Written as DNA, the CDR3 is TGTGCCAGCAGCCGGGGGCCACAGGATTATAATTCACCCCTCCACTTT. This codes for CASSRGPQDYNSPLHF.

The chain couples TRBV30 to TRBJ1-4; the D is unclear. The CDR3 loop spans 13 amino acids. V was pared by 2 bases and J by 4 bases, with 8 bases between. Germline V CDR1 and CDR2: GTSNPN, SVGIG (reference sequence). CDR3 sequence reads: CAWSTERNEKLFF. The CDR3 DNA reads TGTGCCTGGAGTACGGAACGTAATGAAAAACTGTTTTTT.

By frequency in the sample, this clone is medium-sized. The chain combines TRBV7-3 with TRBJ1-2; no reliable D call. Deletions cut 5 bases from V and 3 bases from J, with 16 bases between. The CDR3 sequence is 15 residues long. The germline CDR1 and CDR2 sequences are SGHTA and FQGTGA. The CDR3 sequence is CASSPGLGSDYGYTF. The CDR3 region has the DNA TGTGCCAGCAGCCCCGGGTTGGGGAGCGACTATGGCTACACCTTC.

The chain carries TRBV7-9 and TRBJ1-2; 11 bases agree with TRBD1. V lost 5 bases to trimming and J lost 6 bases; unmatched junction nucleotides: 8. The germline V gene encodes CDR1 SEHNR and CDR2 FQNEAQ (reference sequence). This CDR3 has 15 amino acids. CDR3 in amino acids: CASSTRTGGVDGYTF. CDR3 nucleotides: TGTGCCAGCAGCACCCGGACAGGGGGCGTCGATGGCTACACCTTC.

The chain employs TRBV6-1 and TRBJ2-7; D may correspond to TRBD1 or TRBD2 (5 bases each). The CDR3 sequence is 14 residues long. Germline assignment: CDR1 MNHNS and CDR2 SASEGT. V lost 8 bases and J 3 bases, leaving 17 bases between the germline ends. The DNA of the CDR3 is TGTGCCAGCCGAAACCGGGACCGCTTCTACGAGCAGTACTTC. Translating it yields CASRNRDRFYEQYF.

A few counts support this clone. This chain's CDR3 is CASSQSRQSTLHF. CDR3 bases: TGTGCCAGCAGCCAATCAAGGCAGAGCACCCTCCACTTT. The chain uses TRBV16 and TRBJ1-6; D ambiguous. CDR3 size: 13 residues. Germline CDR1 is KGHSY and CDR2 is FQNENV. V lost 0 bases and J 14 bases, leaving 11 bases between the germline ends.

The chain recombines TRBV9 with TRBJ2-3; perhaps TRBD1 as D (5 bases). V gave up 4 bases and J gave up 0 bases, with 12 bases separating them. This CDR3 has 15 residues. Germline values: CDR1 SGDLS, CDR2 YYNGEE. As DNA, the CDR3 is TGTGCCAGCAGCCCTGGACACTCTAGCACAGATACGCAGTATTTT. Translated: CASSPGHSSTDTQYF.

The chain links TRBV5-6 to TRBJ1-1; TRBD1 aligns across 9 bases. This CDR3 comprises 12 residues. Trimming took 4 bases from V and 6 from J; bases not matched to a gene: 1. Germline V gene lookup returns CDR1 SGHDT and CDR2 YYEEEE. CDR3: CASSTGGPEAFF. The CDR3 region has the DNA TGTGCCAGCAGCACAGGGGGCCCTGAAGCTTTCTTT.

The DNA for the CDR3 is TGTGCCAGTAGACAGAACGGGGAATTACCCCAGCATTTT. This codes for CASRQNGELPQHF. The chain links TRBV19 to TRBJ1-5, with D unclear. Trimming stripped 6 bases from V and 10 bases from J, with 16 bases between. Looked up from germline, CDR1 is LNHDA and CDR2 is SQIVND (reference sequence). CDR3 length equals 13 residues. The full variable domain, in which reference TRBV19 and TRBJ1-5 provide the parts outside the CDR3, is DGGITQSPKYLFRKEGQNVTLSCEQNLNHDAMYWYRQDPGQGLRLIYYSQIVNDFQKGDIAEGYSVSREKKESFPLTVTSAQKNPTAFYLCASRQNGELPQHFGDGTRLSIL.

V usage is TRBV6-1 and J usage is TRBJ1-4; TRBD1 aligns across 8 bases. The length of the CDR3 is 14 residues. Germline assignment: CDR1 MNHNS and CDR2 SASEGT. V was clipped by 6 bases and J by 3 bases; unmatched bases: 3. The chain's CDR3 is CASRDRAANEKLFF. The CDR3 region has the DNA TGTGCCAGCAGGGACAGGGCGGCTAATGAAAAACTGTTTTTT.

The rearrangement joins TRBV6-1 to TRBJ1-5; D perhaps matches TRBD1 (6 bases). The ends were cut back, 7 bases at V and 5 bases at J, with 12 bases in the middle. Looked up from germline, CDR1 is MNHNS and CDR2 is SASEGT. The CDR3 is 13 residues long. The CDR3 DNA is TGTGCCAGCACCTGGACAGAAGATCAGCCCCAGCATTTT. It codes for CASTWTEDQPQHF.

V is TRBV6-5 and J is TRBJ2-1, with 7 bases matching TRBD2. CDR1 MNHEY and CDR2 SVGAGI come from the germline V gene. J gave up 12 bases and V 6 bases, and 17 bases lay outside the gene matches. The CDR3 length is 15 residues. The CDR3 DNA sequence: TGTGCCAGCAGACTCTCCGGGACTACTGATCGTGGGCAGTTCTTC. It is translated as CASRLSGTTDRGQFF.

In regard to this clone: This CDR3 is also generated by other DNA sequences in the sample. The chain uses TRBV4-3 and TRBJ1-6; no reliable D call. This CDR3 has 19 residues. V was shortened by 0 bases and J by 0 bases, with 15 bases between the two germline ends. Germline V gives CDR1 LGHNA, CDR2 YSLEER. CDR3 nucleotide sequence: TGCGCCAGCAGCCAAGAATTCAAGATGGGCCGCTCCTATAATTCACCCCTCCACTTT. Residues: CASSQEFKMGRSYNSPLHF.

This sequence joins TRBV9 and TRBJ1-2; D is uncertain. Germline V gene sequence: CDR1 SGDLS, CDR2 YYNGEE. Trimming took off 3 bases at V and 4 bases at J, with 16 bases between the two ends. The CDR3 has 15 amino acids. The chain's CDR3 is CASSADFSLSYGYTF. CDR3 sequence (DNA): TGTGCCAGCAGCGCGGACTTCTCCTTGAGCTATGGCTACACCTTC.

The V gene is TRBV10-3, the J gene TRBJ1-2, with 7 bases lining up with TRBD1. Germline V CDR1 and CDR2: ENHRY, SYGVKD. The CDR3 is 14 residues long. V trimming: 7 bases; J trimming: 4 bases; junction bases outside the gene matches: 9. The DNA for the CDR3 is TGTGCCATCACACACACAGGGGAGGCCTATGGCTACACCTTC. It encodes CAITHTGEAYGYTF.

This clone turned up a few times. V is TRBV30 and J is TRBJ1-5, with D unclear. Trimming stripped 0 bases from V and 2 bases from J, with 11 bases between. CDR3 length equals 15 residues. Germline V gene sequence: CDR1 GTSNPN, CDR2 SVGIG (reference sequence). In nucleotides, the CDR3 is TGTGCCTGGAGTGTTGGGGTAAAGGGCAATCAGCCCCAGCATTTT. This translates into CAWSVGVKGNQPQHF.

The chain recombines TRBV5-8 with TRBJ2-5; D unclear. The J call is doubtful: the DNA matches TRBJ2-7 better. The CDR3 length is 13 residues. The germline gives CDR1 SGHTS, CDR2 YDEGEE. The DNA of the CDR3 is TGTGCCAGCAGCCGGACGGGCAGCTACGAGCAGTACTTC. It translates to CASSRTGSYEQYF.

The chain joins TRBV6-1 to TRBJ1-2; 7 bases match TRBD1. The CDR3 contains 13 residues. Germline CDR1 and CDR2: MNHNS and SASEGT. With V trimmed by 6 bases and J by 9 bases, 10 bases remained unmatched. CDR3 region: CASSLRQGTSYTF. The CDR3, as DNA: TGTGCCAGCAGCCTGAGACAGGGCACAAGCTACACCTTC.

V is TRBV6-1 and J is TRBJ2-3; the D call may be TRBD1 or TRBD2 (6 bases each). Germline V gives CDR1 MNHNS, CDR2 SASEGT. Deletions cut 8 bases from V and 3 bases from J, with 18 bases between. The CDR3 sequence is 15 residues long. The DNA of the CDR3 is TGTGCCAGCTCTACGTGGGGGGCTGGAACAGATACGCAGTATTTT. Protein: CASSTWGAGTDTQYF.

The chain links TRBV18 to TRBJ1-5; D may be TRBD1 (5 bases). Germline V gene data show CDR1 as KGHSH and CDR2 as LQKENI. With 3 bases removed from V and 7 bases from J, the gap between germline ends came to 10 bases. There are 13 residues in the CDR3. CDR3 loop: CASSPGGGQPQHF. CDR3 in DNA: TGTGCCAGCTCACCCGGGGGTGGACAGCCCCAGCATTTT.

V usage is TRBV12-2 and J usage is TRBJ2-5; the table assigns TRBD2, which was not confirmed against the DNA. Matching the DNA end better, TRBJ2-7 makes the J call doubtful. TRBV12-2 is flagged as a pseudogene. This CDR3 has 11 residues. CDR3 protein: CASRLANEQYF. CDR3 coding DNA: TGTGCAAGTCGCTTAGCCAACGAGCAGTACTTC.